These 14 T cell receptor beta chains were all obtained from the same sample, sequenced in a study of MAIT cells during Salmonella Paratyphi A infection. Study-wide results and limits: Oligoclonal MAIT cells preferred TRBV20 and TRBV6, with usage seemingly unaffected by infection.

TCRdb ran MiXCR on the 5' RACE reads and lists one entry per CDR3 protein. Of around 940 distinct CDR3 sequences in the sample, 20% to 25% are singletons; the top ten hold around 50%. The antigens for these receptors are not known. The time point was: mid-infection, around enteric fever diagnosis. Flow cytometry identified and sorted MAIT cells as Valpha7.2+ CD161+ T cells. Source: MAIT cells from blood, taken at the middle sampling point of the challenge study. These receptors originate from a person aged 18 to 70 who was deliberately infected with Salmonella Paratyphi A in a paratyphoid fever challenge study.

In its sample, this clonotype was seen a few times. CDR3: CASESPSTGGESSPLHF. CDR3 nucleotide sequence: TGTGCCAGCGAATCGCCATCTACGGGGGGGGAATCCTCACCCCTCCACTTT. The rearrangement uses TRBV28 and TRBJ1-6; the D gene is possibly TRBD1 (5 bases). The CDR3 has 17 amino acids. Germline values: CDR1 MDHEN, CDR2 SYDVKM. Trimming removed 8 bases at V and 10 bases at J, with 27 bases between.

In this sample, this clonotype turned up a few times. The rearrangement links TRBV20-1 to TRBJ2-7, with 10 nucleotides matching TRBD1. Per germline, CDR1 DFQATT and CDR2 SNEGSKA (reference sequence). The CDR3 consists of 13 residues. V trimming: 6 bases; J trimming: 6 bases; junction bases outside the gene matches: 8. For the CDR3, the DNA is TGCAGTGCAGACCGGGACAGGGGTCTCGAGCAGTACTTC. Encoded protein: CSADRDRGLEQYF.

This clonotype was found a few times. The chain carries TRBV20-1 and TRBJ2-1; D uncertain. Germline assignment: CDR1 DFQATT and CDR2 SNEGSKA (reference sequence). The CDR3 runs to 12 residues. V was cut by 2 bases and J by 4 bases, with 6 bases left in between. CDR3 region: CSARTAYNEQFF. The CDR3 DNA follows: TGCAGTGCTAGAACAGCTTACAATGAGCAGTTCTTC.

The chain employs TRBV6-5 and TRBJ2-2; the match to TRBD2 covers 12 bases. The V segment lost 6 bases and the J segment 4 bases; nucleotides outside the gene matches: 9. CDR1 MNHEY and CDR2 SVGAGI come from the germline V gene. The CDR3 has 17 residues. The CDR3 coding sequence is TGTGCCAGCAGCCAAGCTACTAGCGGGAGGATCACCGGGGAGCTGTTTTTT. This encodes CASSQATSGRITGELFF.

In this sample, this clonotype turned up a few times. The chain joins TRBV20-1 to TRBJ1-1; TRBD1 aligns across 8 bases. V lost 5 bases to trimming and J lost 5 bases; unmatched junction nucleotides: 10. The CDR3 has 14 residues. Germline-derived CDR1 and CDR2 are DFQATT and SNEGSKA (reference sequence). In nucleotides, the CDR3 is TGCAGTGCTTACGGACAGGGAGGACAGACTGAAGCTTTCTTT. Amino acids: CSAYGQGGQTEAFF.

This clonotype is labeled hyperexpanded (1% or more). The chain uses TRBV20-1 and TRBJ1-6; D is unclear. The germline V and J ends were trimmed by 6 bases and 8 bases, with 23 bases remaining between them. Germline CDR1 reads DFQATT; CDR2 reads SNEGSKA (reference sequence). The CDR3 loop spans 16 amino acids. The chain's CDR3 is CSAPLPTGFLYSPLHF. The CDR3 nucleotides are TGCAGTGCCCCCCTCCCCACCGGATTCCTGTATTCACCCCTCCACTTT.

Only a few counts were recorded for this clonotype. The V and J genes are TRBV6-4 and TRBJ2-1, with D possibly called TRBD1 or TRBD2 (5 bases each). Germline CDR1 reads MRHNA; CDR2 reads SNTAGT. The V gene lost 2 bases and the J gene lost 7 bases, with 9 bases spanning the gap. The CDR3 covers 13 residues. The CDR3 loop is CASSDGTLNEQFF. Here the CDR3 DNA reads TGTGCCAGCAGTGACGGGACCCTTAATGAGCAGTTCTTC.

About this clonotype: The CDR3 does not end in the conserved phenylalanine or tryptophan, so this is likely a read error. It is unclear where the CDR3 begins or ends on the DNA, so no DNA is shown, and the CDR3 is as TCRdb lists it. V gene TRBV6-4 combines with J gene TRBJ2-2. Germline CDR1 MRHNA, CDR2 SNTAGT. The CDR3 comprises 13 residues, both ends counted. CDR3 sequence: CASRDRDTGERFG.

The V gene is TRBV6-1, the J gene TRBJ2-3; 7 positions agree with TRBD2. This CDR3 spans 14 amino acids. V dropped 1 base and J dropped 2; count of bases not matched to a gene: 0. Per the germline V gene, CDR1 is MNHNS and CDR2 is SASEGT. CDR3 loop: CASSEGLATDTQYF. The DNA for the CDR3 is TGTGCCAGCAGTGAAGGACTAGCCACAGATACGCAGTATTTT.

Sample share makes this clonotype medium-sized. V and J are TRBV20-1 and TRBJ2-5, with D unclear. The germline V gene has CDR1 DFQATT and CDR2 SNEGSKA (reference sequence). Deletions cut 2 bases from V and 2 bases from J, with 12 bases between. This CDR3 comprises 14 residues. The CDR3 loop is CSARRWAEQETQYF. The CDR3 DNA follows: TGCAGTGCTAGAAGGTGGGCCGAGCAAGAGACCCAGTACTTC.

In this sample, this clonotype is large. V is TRBV5-1 and J is TRBJ2-3; perhaps TRBD2 as D (6 bases). Between the trimmed V and J ends, which lost 4 bases and 0 bases, there was a span of 9 bases. The CDR3 runs 14 residues. CDR1 is SGHRS, CDR2 YFSETQ, per germline. This CDR3 reads CASSHGGSTDTQYF. As DNA, the CDR3 is TGCGCCAGCAGCCACGGGGGTAGCACAGATACGCAGTATTTT.

The chain has TRBV4-3 and TRBJ2-7; 9 bases map to TRBD1. The trim removed 4 bases at V and 2 bases at J, leaving 9 bases unmatched. CDR1 and CDR2 (germline): LGHNA, YSLEER. This CDR3 contains 16 residues. The CDR3 DNA follows: TGCGCCAGCAGCCTCGCCTCGGGGGACAGGGCCTACGAGCAGTACTTC. Its protein is CASSLASGDRAYEQYF.

V usage is TRBV20-1 and J usage is TRBJ2-7; D assignment may be TRBD1 or TRBD2 (5 bases each). The CDR3 is made up of 16 amino acids. Trimming removed 4 bases from V and 0 bases from J, with 19 bases in between. Germline-derived CDR1 and CDR2 are DFQATT and SNEGSKA (reference sequence). CDR3 DNA: TGCAGTGCTACCCCCGGGACGGTGGATTTCTCCTACGAGCAGTACTTC. It codes for CSATPGTVDFSYEQYF.

By share, this clonotype counts as medium-sized. The J gene is TRBJ2-5, the V gene TRBV20-1; 10 bases match TRBD2. The CDR3 is made up of 14 amino acids. The V and J ends lost 3 bases and 5 bases, in that order; junction bases with no gene match: 6. Germline CDR1 and CDR2: DFQATT and SNEGSKA (reference sequence). CDR3 nucleotides: TGCAGTGCTAGGGCTAGCGGGGGTACGGAGACCCAGTACTTC. It specifies CSARASGGTETQYF.